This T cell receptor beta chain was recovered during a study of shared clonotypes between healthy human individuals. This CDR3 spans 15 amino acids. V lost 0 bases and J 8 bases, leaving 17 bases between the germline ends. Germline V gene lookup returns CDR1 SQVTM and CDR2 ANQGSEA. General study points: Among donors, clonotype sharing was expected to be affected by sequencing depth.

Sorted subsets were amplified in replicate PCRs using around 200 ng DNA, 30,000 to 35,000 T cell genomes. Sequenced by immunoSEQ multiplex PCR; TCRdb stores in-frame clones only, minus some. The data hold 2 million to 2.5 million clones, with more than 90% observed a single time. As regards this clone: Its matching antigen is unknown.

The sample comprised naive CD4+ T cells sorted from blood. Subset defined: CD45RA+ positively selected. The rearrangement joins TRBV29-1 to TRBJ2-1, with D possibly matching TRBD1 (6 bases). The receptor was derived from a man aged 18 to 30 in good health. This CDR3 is CSVEDRNRVTDEQFF. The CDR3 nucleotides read TGCAGCGTTGAAGATCGGAACAGGGTTACCGATGAGCAGTTCTTC.